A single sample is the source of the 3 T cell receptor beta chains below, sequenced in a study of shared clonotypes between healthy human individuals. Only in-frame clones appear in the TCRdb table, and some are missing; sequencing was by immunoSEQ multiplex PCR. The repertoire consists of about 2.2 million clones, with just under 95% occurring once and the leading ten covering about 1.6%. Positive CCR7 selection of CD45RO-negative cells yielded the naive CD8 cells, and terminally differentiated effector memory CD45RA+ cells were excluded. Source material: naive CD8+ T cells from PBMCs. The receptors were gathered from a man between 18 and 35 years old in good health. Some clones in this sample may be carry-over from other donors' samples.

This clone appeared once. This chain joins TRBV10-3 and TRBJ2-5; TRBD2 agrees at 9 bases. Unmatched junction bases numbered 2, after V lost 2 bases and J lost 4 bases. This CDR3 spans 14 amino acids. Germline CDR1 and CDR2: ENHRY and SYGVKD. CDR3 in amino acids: CAISEAGGPETQYF. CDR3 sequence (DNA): TGTGCCATCAGTGAGGCGGGAGGGCCAGAGACCCAGTACTTC.

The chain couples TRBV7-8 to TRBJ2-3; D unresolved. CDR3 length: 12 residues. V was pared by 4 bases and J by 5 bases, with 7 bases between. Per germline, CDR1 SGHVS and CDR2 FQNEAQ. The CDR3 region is CASSYPRDTQYF. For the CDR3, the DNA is TGTGCCAGCAGCTACCCCAGAGATACGCAGTATTTT.

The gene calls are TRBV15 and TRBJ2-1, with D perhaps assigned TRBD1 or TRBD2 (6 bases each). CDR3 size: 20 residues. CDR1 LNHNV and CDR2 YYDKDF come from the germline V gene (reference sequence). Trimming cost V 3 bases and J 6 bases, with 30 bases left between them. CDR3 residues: CATSSSTGSVLSKGGNEQFF. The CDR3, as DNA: TGTGCCACCAGCAGTTCAACAGGCTCAGTCCTCTCAAAGGGGGGCAATGAGCAGTTCTTC.